This is a list of T cell receptor beta chains from one sample in a study of Graves' ophthalmopathy and Graves' hyperthyroidism. Using its own MiXCR run on the multiplex PCR reads, TCRdb lists one record per CDR3 protein. The sample has hundreds of thousands of distinct CDR3 sequences, over 13% seen once. The material sequenced was blood. These receptors all come from a woman aged 30 to 39 with Graves' ophthalmopathy. Both conserved end residues are part of each CDR3. Clone sizes are given selectively: once, few, many, or a class where the clone is expanded.

j_gene	abundance	v_gene	CDR3aa
TRBJ1-2	many	TRBV28	CASSLVGGYTF
TRBJ1-1	many	TRBV19	CASGSGFRKRTEAFF
TRBJ2-4	.	TRBV3-1	CASRLTSGSSIQYF
TRBJ2-5	many	TRBV30	CAWRRAGGAEETQYF
TRBJ1-1	few	TRBV13	CASSLRQGWEAFF
TRBJ1-1	many	TRBV20-1	CSAPDKYTEAFF
TRBJ2-7	few	TRBV6-5	CASRLGTLAPSYEQYF
TRBJ1-1	.	TRBV6-5	CASSWTGGHTEAFF
TRBJ1-1	.	TRBV4-1	CASSQDAASRTEAFF
TRBJ2-4	many	TRBV28	CASSNSLSKNIQYF
TRBJ2-5	few	TRBV3-1	CASSPPLGRGSSETQYF